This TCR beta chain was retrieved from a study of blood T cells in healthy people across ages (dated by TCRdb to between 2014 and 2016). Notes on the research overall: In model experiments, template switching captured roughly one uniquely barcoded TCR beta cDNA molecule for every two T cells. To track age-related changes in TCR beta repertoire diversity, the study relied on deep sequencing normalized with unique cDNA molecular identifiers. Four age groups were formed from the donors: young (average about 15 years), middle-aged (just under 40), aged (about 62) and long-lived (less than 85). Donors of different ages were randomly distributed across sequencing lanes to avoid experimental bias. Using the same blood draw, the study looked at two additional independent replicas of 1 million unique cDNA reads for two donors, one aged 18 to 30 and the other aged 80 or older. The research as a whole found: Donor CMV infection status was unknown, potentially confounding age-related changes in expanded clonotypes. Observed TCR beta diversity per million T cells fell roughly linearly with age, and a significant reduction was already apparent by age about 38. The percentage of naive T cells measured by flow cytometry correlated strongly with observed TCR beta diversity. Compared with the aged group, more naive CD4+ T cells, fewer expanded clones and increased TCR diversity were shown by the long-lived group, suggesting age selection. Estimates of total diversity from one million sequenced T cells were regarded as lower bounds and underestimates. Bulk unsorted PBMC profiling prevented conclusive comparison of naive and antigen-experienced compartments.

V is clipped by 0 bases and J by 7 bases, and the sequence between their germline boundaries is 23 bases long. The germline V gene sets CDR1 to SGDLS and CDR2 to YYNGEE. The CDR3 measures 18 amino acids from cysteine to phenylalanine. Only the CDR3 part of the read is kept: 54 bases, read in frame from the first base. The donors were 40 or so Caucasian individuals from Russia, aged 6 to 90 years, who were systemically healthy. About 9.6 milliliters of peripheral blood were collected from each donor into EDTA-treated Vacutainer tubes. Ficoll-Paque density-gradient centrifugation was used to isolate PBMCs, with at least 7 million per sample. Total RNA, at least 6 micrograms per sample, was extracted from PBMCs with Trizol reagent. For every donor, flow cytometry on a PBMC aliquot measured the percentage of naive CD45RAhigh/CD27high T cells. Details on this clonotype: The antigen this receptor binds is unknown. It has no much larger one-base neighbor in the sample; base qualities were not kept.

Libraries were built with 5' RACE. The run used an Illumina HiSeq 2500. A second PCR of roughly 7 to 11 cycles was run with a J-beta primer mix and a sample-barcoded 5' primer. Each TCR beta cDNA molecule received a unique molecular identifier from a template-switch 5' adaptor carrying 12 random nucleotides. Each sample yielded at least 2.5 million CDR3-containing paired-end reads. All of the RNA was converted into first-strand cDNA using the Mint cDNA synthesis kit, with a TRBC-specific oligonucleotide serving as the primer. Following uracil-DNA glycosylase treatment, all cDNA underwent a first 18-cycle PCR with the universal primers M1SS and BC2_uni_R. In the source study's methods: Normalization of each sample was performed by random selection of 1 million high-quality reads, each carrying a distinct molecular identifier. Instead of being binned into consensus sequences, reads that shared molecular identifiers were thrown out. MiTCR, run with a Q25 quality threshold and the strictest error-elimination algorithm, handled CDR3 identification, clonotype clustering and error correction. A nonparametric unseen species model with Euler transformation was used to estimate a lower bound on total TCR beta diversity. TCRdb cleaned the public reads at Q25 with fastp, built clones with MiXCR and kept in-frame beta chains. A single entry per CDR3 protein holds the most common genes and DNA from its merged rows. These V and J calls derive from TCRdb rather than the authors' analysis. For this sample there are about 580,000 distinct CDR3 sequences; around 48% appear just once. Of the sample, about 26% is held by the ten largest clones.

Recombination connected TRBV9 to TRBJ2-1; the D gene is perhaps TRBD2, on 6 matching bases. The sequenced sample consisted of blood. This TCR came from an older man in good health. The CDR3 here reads CASSVALLDPRRDNEQFF. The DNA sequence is TGTGCCAGCAGCGTAGCCCTATTGGACCCCCGGCGGGATAATGAGCAGTTCTTC.